The sequence of this T cell receptor (beta chain) was determined in a study of T cells in Graves' hyperthyroidism and ophthalmopathy. For ophthalmopathy patients, the Clinical Activity Score was at least 3 and the NOSPECS grade at least 4; duration was under 3 months. Reasons for excluding patients were uncontrolled infection, other autoimmune disease, pregnancy or lactation. Around 9.9 ml of fresh peripheral blood supplied the PBMCs. The source material, RNA transcripts, was used to amplify TCR beta CDR3 regions. First-round RT-PCR targeting the TCR CDR3 was performed with the HTBI primer set. Each CDR3 protein gets one entry after TCRdb re-called the multiplex PCR reads with MiXCR. The table has around 350,000 distinct CDR3 sequences, 13% to 15% seen once. The study, taken as a whole, reports: Most thyroid-expanded clonotypes above 0.001 were also found in blood.

Germline V CDR1 and CDR2: SGHRS, YFSETQ. V lost 4 bases and J lost 3, with 11 bases in between. The CDR3 contains 14 residues. This clonotype appeared many times. What it binds is not known. The clonotype originates from a woman aged 60-75 years with Graves' ophthalmopathy. The chain carries TRBV5-1 and TRBJ2-1, with D uncertain. Sequencing input: blood. The CDR3 DNA sequence: TGCGCCAGCAGCGCGAGCGTGAGCTACAATGAGCAGTTCTTC. Translated, it gives CASSASVSYNEQFF.